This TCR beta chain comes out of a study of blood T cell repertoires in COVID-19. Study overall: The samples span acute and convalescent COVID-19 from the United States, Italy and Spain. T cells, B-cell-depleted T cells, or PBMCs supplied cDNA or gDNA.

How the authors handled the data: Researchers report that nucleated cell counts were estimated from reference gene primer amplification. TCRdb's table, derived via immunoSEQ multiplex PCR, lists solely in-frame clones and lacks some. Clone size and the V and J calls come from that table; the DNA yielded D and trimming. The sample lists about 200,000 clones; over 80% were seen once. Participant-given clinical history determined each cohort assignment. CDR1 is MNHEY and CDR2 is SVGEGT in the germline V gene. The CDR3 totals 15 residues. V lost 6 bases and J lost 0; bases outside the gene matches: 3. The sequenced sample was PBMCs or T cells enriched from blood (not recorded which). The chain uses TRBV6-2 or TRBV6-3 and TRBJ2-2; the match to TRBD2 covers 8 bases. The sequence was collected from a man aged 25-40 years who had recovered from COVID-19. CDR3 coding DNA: TGTGCCAGCAGCAAACTAGCGGCGAACACCGGGGAGCTGTTTTTT. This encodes CASSKLAANTGELFF.